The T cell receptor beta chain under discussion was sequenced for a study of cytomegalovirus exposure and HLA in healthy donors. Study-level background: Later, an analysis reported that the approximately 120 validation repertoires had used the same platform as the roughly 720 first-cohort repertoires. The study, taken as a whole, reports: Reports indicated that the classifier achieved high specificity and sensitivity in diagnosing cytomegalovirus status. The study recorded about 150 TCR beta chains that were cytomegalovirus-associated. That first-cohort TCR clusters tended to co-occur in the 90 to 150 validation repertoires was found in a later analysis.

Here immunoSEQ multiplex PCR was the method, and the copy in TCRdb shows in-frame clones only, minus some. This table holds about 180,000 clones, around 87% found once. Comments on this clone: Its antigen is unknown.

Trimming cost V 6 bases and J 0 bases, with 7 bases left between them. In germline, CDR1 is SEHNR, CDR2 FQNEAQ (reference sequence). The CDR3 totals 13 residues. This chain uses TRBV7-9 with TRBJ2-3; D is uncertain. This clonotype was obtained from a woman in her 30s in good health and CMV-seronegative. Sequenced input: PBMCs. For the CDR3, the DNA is TGTGCCAGCAGGAAAGCTAGCACAGATACGCAGTATTTT. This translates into CASRKASTDTQYF.